These 27 T cell receptor beta chains came from one sample sequenced in a study of T cells after yellow fever vaccination. Using its own MiXCR run on the 5' RACE reads, TCRdb lists one record per CDR3 protein. The top ten clones hold 15% to 20% of a sample with approximately 240,000 distinct CDR3 sequences, more than 3.5% of them seen once. Sequenced material: PBMCs, taken 15 days after the yellow fever booster vaccination. The receptors were gathered from a man aged 18 to 30 who received the YFV17D yellow fever vaccine.

In this sample, this clonotype turned up many times. The V call is TRBV28, the J call TRBJ2-7; D remains unclear. CDR3 length equals 14 residues. V was clipped by 7 bases and J by 2 bases, with 15 bases between them. CDR1 is MDHEN, CDR2 SYDVKM, per germline. This CDR3 reads CASNAPGRAYEQYV. In nucleotides, the CDR3 is TGTGCCAGCAACGCCCCGGGTCGGGCCTACGAGCAGTACGTC.

This clonotype was recorded many times. The rearrangement links TRBV6-1 to TRBJ2-7; the D is unclear. Trimming cost V 1 base and J 3 bases, with 10 bases left between them. This CDR3 is built from 14 residues. The germline CDR1 and CDR2 sequences are MNHNS and SASEGT. The DNA for the CDR3 is TGTGCCAGCAGTGAAGTCGCTACCTTCTACGAGCAGTACGTC. This translates into CASSEVATFYEQYV.

This clonotype showed up many times. The gene calls are TRBV5-1 and TRBJ2-7, with TRBD1 matching 7 bases. The germline V gene encodes CDR1 SGHRS and CDR2 YFSETQ. The CDR3 is made up of 13 amino acids. The V and J ends lost 4 bases and 2 bases, in that order; junction bases with no gene match: 3. The CDR3 loop reads CASSPDRAYEQYF. CDR3 DNA: TGCGCCAGCAGCCCTGACAGGGCCTACGAGCAGTACTTC. The full variable domain, in which reference TRBV5-1 and TRBJ2-7 provide the parts outside the CDR3, is KAGVTQTPRYLIKTRGQQVTLSCSPISGHRSVSWYQQTPGQGLQFLFEYFSETQRNKGNFPGRFSGRQFSNSRSEMNVSTLELGDSALYLCASSPDRAYEQYFGPGTRLTVT.

This clonotype was recorded many times. V gene TRBV5-5 combines with J gene TRBJ2-1; 13 bases align to TRBD2. The J segment lost 4 bases and the V segment lost 0 bases, leaving 4 bases of the junction unmatched. Germline V gene data show CDR1 as SGHKS and CDR2 as YYEKEE (reference sequence). This CDR3 has 17 residues. CDR3 nucleotide sequence: TGTGCCAGCAGCTTGGCGACTAGCGGGGGGTTTTACAATGAGCAGTTCTTC. It is translated as CASSLATSGGFYNEQFF. The whole variable domain, remainder taken from reference TRBV5-5 and TRBJ2-1, is DAGVTQSPTHLIKTRGQQVTLRCSPISGHKSVSWYQQVLGQGPQFIFQYYEKEERGRGNFPDRFSARQFPNYSSELNVNALLLGDSALYLCASSLATSGGFYNEQFFGPGTRLTVL.

This clonotype was detected ten times or more. The V gene is TRBV7-2, the J gene TRBJ1-5; a weak D match, TRBD1 (6 bases). Trimming pared 4 bases from V and 0 bases from J, leaving 13 bases between. The CDR3 contains 16 residues. Germline V gene sequence: CDR1 SGHTA, CDR2 FQGNSA. The CDR3 reads CASSWTEFSSNQPQHF. The CDR3, as DNA: TGTGCCAGCAGCTGGACAGAGTTCAGTAGCAATCAGCCCCAGCATTTT.

This clonotype came up many times. This chain links TRBV18 with TRBJ1-3, with 7 bases aligning to TRBD1. The J segment lost 0 bases and the V segment lost 2 bases, leaving 7 bases of the junction unmatched. CDR1 and CDR2 (germline): KGHSH, LQKENI. The CDR3 is made up of 17 amino acids. The DNA for the CDR3 is TGTGCCAGCTCACCAAGACAGGGTTGGAGCTCTGGAAACACCATATATTTT. Amino acids: CASSPRQGWSSGNTIYF.

J is TRBJ1-6 and V is TRBV30; the D gene is possibly TRBD1 (5 bases). In germline, CDR1 is GTSNPN, CDR2 SVGIG (reference sequence). Trimming removed 5 bases at V and 9 bases at J, with 14 bases between. The CDR3 runs 13 residues. Here the CDR3 reads CAWEPGLGSPLHF. DNA for the CDR3: TGTGCCTGGGAGCCGGGACTGGGTTCACCCCTCCACTTT. The full variable domain, in which reference TRBV30 and TRBJ1-6 provide the parts outside the CDR3, is SQTIHQWPATLVQPVGSPLSLECTVEGTSNPNLYWYRQAAGRGLQLLFYSVGIGQISSEVPQNLSASRPQDRQFILSSKKLLLSDSGFYLCAWEPGLGSPLHFGNGTRLTVT.

This clonotype was seen repeatedly, ten times or more. The chain links TRBV25-1 to TRBJ1-1, with D possibly TRBD1 on 5 matching bases. V was cut by 1 base and J by 4 bases, with 13 bases left in between. The CDR3 sequence is 15 residues long. CDR1 is MGHDK, CDR2 SYGVNS, per germline. CDR3 sequence (DNA): TGTGCCAGCAGTGAATCGGGGGAGGGACTCACTGAAGCTTTCTTT. Translated, it gives CASSESGEGLTEAFF.

This clonotype came up many times. The gene calls are TRBV7-2 and TRBJ1-4, with unresolved D. The CDR3 is made up of 13 amino acids. Looked up from germline, CDR1 is SGHTA and CDR2 is FQGNSA. V was clipped by 3 bases and J by 8 bases, with 10 bases between them. CDR3 region: CASSFLSGEKLFF. CDR3 nucleotide sequence: TGTGCCAGCAGCTTTCTCTCGGGCGAAAAACTGTTTTTT.

This clonotype was picked up many times. The rearrangement joins TRBV4-3 to TRBJ1-1; D is unclear. This CDR3 contains 13 residues. Germline V gene sequence: CDR1 LGHNA, CDR2 YSLEER. Trimming removed 0 bases at V and 4 bases at J, with 6 bases between. The CDR3 loop is CASSQDLSTEAFF. Written as DNA, the CDR3 is TGCGCCAGCAGCCAAGATCTATCCACTGAAGCTTTCTTT.

The table lists this clonotype with many counts. V is TRBV3-1 and J is TRBJ2-5; 8 nucleotides line up with TRBD2. This CDR3 is built from 15 residues. Looked up from germline, CDR1 is LGHDT and CDR2 is YNNKEL (reference sequence). V lost 4 bases and J lost 5; bases outside the gene matches: 9. The CDR3 DNA reads TGTGCCAGCAGCCTACCGACGGGGGGGAAGGAGACCCAGTACTTC. It specifies CASSLPTGGKETQYF.

This clonotype was seen a few times. For the CDR3, the DNA is TGTGCCAGCAGTATTAAGACACCGGATGGCTACACCTTC. Translation gives CASSIKTPDGYTF. The chain is built from TRBV2 and TRBJ1-2; D remains ambiguous. Trimming stripped 5 bases from V and 6 bases from J, with 13 bases between. This CDR3 spans 13 amino acids. Germline CDR1 is SNHLY and CDR2 is FYNNEI.

This clonotype was observed many times. The chain links TRBV6-5 to TRBJ2-5, with unresolved D. Germline V lookup: CDR1 MNHEY, CDR2 SVGAGI. Between the trimmed V and J ends, which lost 0 bases and 7 bases, there was a span of 3 bases. This CDR3 has 11 residues. CDR3 nucleotide sequence: TGTGCCAGCAGTTACTCGAGGACCCAGTACTTC. Amino acids: CASSYSRTQYF.

In its sample, this clonotype was seen many times. The chain has TRBV5-1 and TRBJ1-5; D unresolved. The CDR3 length is 12 residues. Trimming cost V 3 bases and J 0 bases, with 1 base left between them. Germline V gene data show CDR1 as SGHRS and CDR2 as YFSETQ. This CDR3 reads CASSYSNQPQHF. As DNA, the CDR3 is TGCGCCAGCAGCTATAGCAATCAGCCCCAGCATTTT. The complete variable domain, with remaining parts taken from reference TRBV5-1 and TRBJ1-5, reads KAGVTQTPRYLIKTRGQQVTLSCSPISGHRSVSWYQQTPGQGLQFLFEYFSETQRNKGNFPGRFSGRQFSNSRSEMNVSTLELGDSALYLCASSYSNQPQHFGDGTRLSIL.

This clonotype was counted at least ten times. The V gene is TRBV7-9, the J gene TRBJ2-2; D is unresolved. Trimming removed 11 bases at V and 0 bases at J, with 7 bases between. CDR3 length equals 12 residues. The germline CDR1 and CDR2 sequences are SEHNR and FQNEAQ (reference sequence). The CDR3 coding sequence is TGTGCCGCCCCAACGAACACCGGGGAGCTGTTTTTT. Translating it yields CAAPTNTGELFF.

This clonotype was seen ten or more times. V is TRBV12-3 or TRBV12-4 and J is TRBJ1-1; D ambiguous. Trimming took off 3 bases at V and 1 base at J, with 9 bases between the two ends. The CDR3 has 14 amino acids. This CDR3 reads CASSFFATNTEAFF. DNA for the CDR3: TGTGCCAGCAGTTTTTTCGCGACGAACACTGAAGCTTTCTTT.

This clonotype has only a few counts. This chain uses TRBV28 with TRBJ2-3; the match to TRBD2 covers 9 bases. Germline CDR1 and CDR2: MDHEN and SYDVKM. CDR3 size: 17 residues. Trimming at V came to 6 bases and at J to 4 bases, leaving 14 bases not matched to a gene. The CDR3 loop reads CASSLWGSGGGSDTQYF. CDR3 sequence (DNA): TGTGCCAGCAGCCTATGGGGTAGCGGGGGTGGATCAGATACGCAGTATTTT.

In this sample, this clonotype turned up many times. This rearrangement joins TRBV7-6 to TRBJ2-1; D is unresolved. Per the germline V gene, CDR1 is SGHVS and CDR2 is FNYEAQ. Trimming removed 2 bases at V and 8 bases at J, with 7 bases between. The CDR3 runs to 12 residues. Here the CDR3 reads CASSLQGDEQFF. The CDR3 nucleotides read TGTGCCAGCAGCTTACAAGGAGATGAGCAGTTCTTC. The full variable domain, with the rest looked up from reference TRBV7-6 and TRBJ2-1, is GAGVSQSPRYKVTKRGQDVALRCDPISGHVSLYWYRQALGQGPEFLTYFNYEAQQDKSGLPNDRFSAERPEGSISTLTIQRTEQRDSAMYRCASSLQGDEQFFGPGTRLTVL.

This clonotype was counted many times. The chain couples TRBV7-8 to TRBJ2-1; D is unclear. The CDR3 runs 11 residues. Deletions cut 5 bases from V and 12 bases from J, with 11 bases between. Germline V CDR1 and CDR2: SGHVS, FQNEAQ. CDR3 sequence reads: CASSPVGVQFF. Written as DNA, the CDR3 is TGTGCCAGCAGCCCAGTCGGCGTGCAGTTCTTC. Looking up the rest from reference TRBV7-8 and TRBJ2-1 gives the full variable domain: GAGVSQSPRYKVAKRGQDVALRCDPISGHVSLFWYQQALGQGPEFLTYFQNEAQLDKSGLPSDRFFAERPEGSVSTLKIQRTQQEDSAVYLCASSPVGVQFFGPGTRLTVL.

This clonotype was seen many times. V and J are TRBV7-9 and TRBJ2-3; 10 bases fit TRBD2. J gave up 5 bases and V 1 base, and 9 bases lay outside the gene matches. The CDR3 totals 17 residues. Germline CDR1 is SEHNR and CDR2 is FQNEAQ (reference sequence). CDR3 sequence (DNA): TGTGCCAGCAGCTTAGGAGTGGGGCTAGCGGGGGAAGATACGCAGTATTTT. This sequence encodes CASSLGVGLAGEDTQYF.

This clonotype occurred many times. CDR3 coding DNA: TGTGCCAGCAGCTTATTCACAGGGAGTGAGAATCAGCCCCAGCATTTT. It specifies CASSLFTGSENQPQHF. The chain joins TRBV7-2 to TRBJ1-5; the D gene is possibly TRBD1 (6 bases). V dropped 2 bases and J dropped 4 bases, with 15 bases sitting between them. The CDR3 runs 16 residues. The germline gives CDR1 SGHTA, CDR2 FQGNSA.

This clonotype appeared many times. The chain uses TRBV7-2 and TRBJ1-1; D is undetermined. Trimming removed 3 bases at V and 7 bases at J, with 12 bases between. The CDR3 runs to 13 residues. The V gene's germline CDR1 is SGHTA and CDR2 FQGNSA. The CDR3 is CASSFLHGFEAFF. The CDR3 coding sequence is TGTGCCAGCAGCTTTTTACACGGTTTTGAAGCTTTCTTT.

The J gene is TRBJ1-1, the V gene TRBV6-5; D unresolved. The CDR3 has 15 amino acids. The V gene's germline CDR1 is MNHEY and CDR2 SVGAGI. With 0 bases removed from V and 1 base from J, the gap between germline ends came to 9 bases. This CDR3 reads CASSYSSVGNTEAFF. For the CDR3, the DNA is TGTGCCAGCAGTTACTCATCCGTGGGGAACACTGAAGCTTTCTTT.

There are many counts of this clonotype. V and J are TRBV7-3 and TRBJ1-1, with unresolved D. V was trimmed by 4 bases and J by 2 bases, leaving 11 bases between them. CDR1 and CDR2 (germline): SGHTA, FQGTGA. The CDR3 covers 14 residues. Written as DNA, the CDR3 is TGTGCCAGCAGCTCGGGGTCTCCCAACACTGAAGCTTTCTTT. Its translation: CASSSGSPNTEAFF.

In its sample, this clonotype was seen many times. The chain combines TRBV29-1 with TRBJ2-3; 8 bases line up with TRBD2. Losses at the gene ends were 4 bases for V and 4 bases for J; bases not matched to a gene: 10. Germline values: CDR1 SQVTM, CDR2 ANQGSEA. This CDR3 spans 15 amino acids. The CDR3 loop is CSVGALTSAADTQYF. The CDR3 region has the DNA TGCAGCGTTGGGGCCCTGACTAGCGCCGCAGATACGCAGTATTTT.

This clonotype was counted ten times or more. V usage is TRBV5-5 and J usage is TRBJ2-2; TRBD1 aligns across 7 bases. The CDR3 totals 15 residues. V lost 4 bases to trimming and J lost 1 base; unmatched junction nucleotides: 4. CDR1 is SGHKS and CDR2 is YYEKEE in the germline V gene (reference sequence). The CDR3 loop reads CASSRWTGNTGELFF. The DNA for the CDR3 is TGTGCCAGCAGCAGGTGGACAGGGAACACCGGGGAGCTGTTTTTT.

This clonotype was observed many times. The rearrangement joins TRBV6-2 or TRBV6-3 to TRBJ1-1, with no clear D. Trimming left V 4 bases short and J 6 bases short, with 15 bases between. Germline V gene sequence: CDR1 MNHEY, CDR2 SVGEGT. The CDR3 is 14 amino acids. CDR3 nucleotides: TGTGCCAGCAGTTTGGTTTTGCGAGCGGCTGAAGCTTTCTTT. Its protein product is CASSLVLRAAEAFF.